This TCR beta chain was recovered during a study of control samples from healthy donors and cancer patients. Some clones are missing from TCRdb's copy, which holds only in-frame ones; the method was immunoSEQ multiplex PCR. The sample consists of more than 10,000 clones, just under 95% of them appearing once. Germline V gene sequence: CDR1 SGHTA, CDR2 FQGNSA. V lost 5 bases and J 11 bases, leaving 12 bases between the germline ends. There are 11 residues in the CDR3. The receptor was isolated from an older man with lung cancer. The rearrangement uses TRBV7-2 and TRBJ1-2; possible D gene TRBD1, 6 bases. The sample consisted of PBMCs. This chain's CDR3 is CASSPRDIYTF. CDR3 DNA: TGTGCCAGCAGCCCCCGGGACATTTACACCTTC.